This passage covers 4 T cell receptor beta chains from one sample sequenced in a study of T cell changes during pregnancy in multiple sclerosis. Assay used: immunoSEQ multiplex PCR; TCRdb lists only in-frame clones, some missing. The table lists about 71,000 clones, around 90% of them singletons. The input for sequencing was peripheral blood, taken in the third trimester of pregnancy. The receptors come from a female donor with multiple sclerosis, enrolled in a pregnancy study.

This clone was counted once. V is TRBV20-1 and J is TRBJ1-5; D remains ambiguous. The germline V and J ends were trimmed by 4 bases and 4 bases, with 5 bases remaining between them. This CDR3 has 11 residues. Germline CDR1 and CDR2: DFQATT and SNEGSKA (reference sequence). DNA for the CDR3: TGCAGTGCTACACATAATCAGCCCCAGCATTTT. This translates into CSATHNQPQHF.

This chain's CDR3 is CASSFDPRQGLDNEQFF. CDR3 nucleotides: TGTGCCAGCAGTTTCGACCCCCGGCAGGGATTGGACAATGAGCAGTTCTTC. The rearrangement uses TRBV27 and TRBJ2-1; a possible D gene is TRBD1 (5 bases). Trimming cost V 3 bases and J 5 bases, with 20 bases left between them. Germline V lookup: CDR1 MNHEY, CDR2 SMNVEV (reference sequence). The CDR3 consists of 17 residues.

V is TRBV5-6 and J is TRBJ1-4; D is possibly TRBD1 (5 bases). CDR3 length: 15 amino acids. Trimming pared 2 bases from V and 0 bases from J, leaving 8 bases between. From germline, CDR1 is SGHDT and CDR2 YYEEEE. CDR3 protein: CASSFAGSTNEKLFF. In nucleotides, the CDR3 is TGTGCCAGCAGCTTTGCAGGGTCAACTAATGAAAAACTGTTTTTT.

Here the CDR3 DNA reads TGCGCCAGCAGCCAGCTAGGGGTACTCAATCAGCCCCAGCATTTT. It encodes CASSQLGVLNQPQHF. The rearrangement uses TRBV4-1 and TRBJ1-5; possible D gene TRBD1, 5 bases. This CDR3 has 15 residues. The germline V and J ends were trimmed by 3 bases and 3 bases, with 12 bases remaining between them. CDR1 and CDR2 from the germline V gene are MGHRA and YSYEKL.